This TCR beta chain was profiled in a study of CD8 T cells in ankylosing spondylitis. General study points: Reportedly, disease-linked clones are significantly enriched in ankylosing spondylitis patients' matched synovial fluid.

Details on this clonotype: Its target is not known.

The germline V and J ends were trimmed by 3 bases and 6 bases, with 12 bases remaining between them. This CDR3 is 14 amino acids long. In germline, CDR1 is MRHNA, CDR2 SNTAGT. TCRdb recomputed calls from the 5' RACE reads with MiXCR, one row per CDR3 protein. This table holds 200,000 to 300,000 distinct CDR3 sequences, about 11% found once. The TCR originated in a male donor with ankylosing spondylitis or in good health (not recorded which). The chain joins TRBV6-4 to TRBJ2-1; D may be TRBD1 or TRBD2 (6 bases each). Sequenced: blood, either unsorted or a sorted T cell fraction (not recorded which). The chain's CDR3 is CASSETEGGNEQFF. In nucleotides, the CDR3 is TGTGCCAGCAGTGAGACAGAGGGGGGCAATGAGCAGTTCTTC.